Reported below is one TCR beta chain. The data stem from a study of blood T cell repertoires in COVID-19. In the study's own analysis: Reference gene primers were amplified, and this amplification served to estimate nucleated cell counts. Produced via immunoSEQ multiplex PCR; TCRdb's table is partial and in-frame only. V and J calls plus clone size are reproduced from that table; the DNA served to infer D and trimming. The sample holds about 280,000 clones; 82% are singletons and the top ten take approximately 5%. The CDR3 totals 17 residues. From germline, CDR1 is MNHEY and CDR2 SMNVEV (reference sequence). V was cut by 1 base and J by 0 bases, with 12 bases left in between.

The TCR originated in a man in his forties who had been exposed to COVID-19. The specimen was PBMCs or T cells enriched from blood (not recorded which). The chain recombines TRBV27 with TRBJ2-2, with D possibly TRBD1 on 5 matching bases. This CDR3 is CASSLYGEGANTGELFF. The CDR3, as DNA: TGTGCCAGCAGTTTATACGGAGAAGGGGCGAACACCGGGGAGCTGTTTTTT.